This TCR beta chain emerged from a study of T cells in Graves' hyperthyroidism and ophthalmopathy. Looking at the study overall: Sampling of peripheral blood happened at initial diagnosis, prior to any treatment.

This clonotype appeared many times. This CDR3 comprises 16 residues. Per the germline V gene, CDR1 is SGHAT and CDR2 is FQNNGV. Trimming left V 0 bases short and J 5 bases short, with 16 bases between. The source material, RNA transcripts, was used to amplify TCR beta CDR3 regions. When the TCR CDR3 underwent first-round RT-PCR, the HTBI primer set was used. Each CDR3 protein gets one entry after TCRdb re-called the multiplex PCR reads with MiXCR. This table holds 600,000 to 700,000 distinct CDR3 sequences, roughly 15% found once. Active moderate-to-severe ophthalmopathy, Clinical Activity Score at least 3, NOSPECS at least 4, under 3 months' duration. Uncontrolled infection, other autoimmune disease, pregnancy or lactation excluded patients. Each diagnosis was grounded in clinical symptoms, serum thyroxine and TRAb, thyroid ultrasound, and orbital computed tomography.

This TCR was recovered from a middle-aged woman with Graves' ophthalmopathy. The chain couples TRBV11-2 to TRBJ2-5; the D gene is possibly TRBD1 (5 bases). Specimen: blood. The CDR3 nucleotides are TGTGCCAGCAGCTTAGAGATCTCAGGGTACGGGGAGACCCAGTACTTC. Translated: CASSLEISGYGETQYF.